The sequence of this T cell receptor (beta chain) was determined in a study of control samples from healthy donors and cancer patients. Method: immunoSEQ multiplex PCR; TCRdb's copy keeps in-frame clones and lacks some. This table holds 130,000 to 150,000 clones, approximately 92% found once. Trimming left V 0 bases short and J 4 bases short, with 11 bases between. The CDR3 runs 15 residues. Germline V CDR1 and CDR2: MNHEY, SVGEGT. The material sequenced was blood. The chain combines TRBV6-2 or TRBV6-3 with TRBJ2-3; maybe TRBD2 (5 bases). This TCR derives from a man younger than 40 in good health. This CDR3 is CASSYSMGGSDTQYF. CDR3 nucleotide sequence: TGTGCCAGCAGTTACTCGATGGGCGGGTCAGATACGCAGTATTTT.